The 21 T cell receptor beta chains given below trace back to one sample, sequenced in a study of Ad26.COV2.S vaccination and SARS-CoV-2 variants. Treatment given: around 19 received Ad26.COV2.S at low or high dose, single or two shots; about 5 received placebo; per-sample allocation not given. Each sample was drawn 63 days after the first injection (of vaccine or placebo). The table came from immunoSEQ multiplex PCR; TCRdb's copy has only in-frame clones and leaves some out. The sample lists some 340,000 clones, around 81% occurring once. The sequencing used peripheral blood, collected in a trial of Ad26.COV2.S vaccine versus placebo. These receptors all come from a person between 18 and 60 years old who received the Ad26.COV2.S COVID-19 vaccine or a placebo.

This clone was counted a single time. The chain employs TRBV5-1 and TRBJ2-3; TRBD1 might be the D (5 bases). The germline CDR1 and CDR2 sequences are SGHRS and YFSETQ. This CDR3 comprises 12 residues. V was trimmed by 1 base and J by 11 bases, leaving 11 bases between them. CDR3 nucleotide sequence: TGCGCCAGCAGCTTGAGGGGCGGCGGGCAGTATTTT. This codes for CASSLRGGGQYF.

The chain recombines TRBV6-5 with TRBJ2-1; 7 bases are a match to TRBD2. This CDR3 is built from 13 residues. V shed 5 bases, J shed 4 bases, and the junction held 2 bases outside the gene matches. CDR1 is MNHEY and CDR2 is SVGAGI in the germline V gene. The CDR3 coding sequence is TGTGCCAGCAGTAGCGGGGTTTACAATGAGCAGTTCTTC. It is translated as CASSSGVYNEQFF.

J is TRBJ2-5 and V is TRBV20-1, with TRBD2 matching over 8 bases. CDR3 length equals 15 residues. The germline gives CDR1 DFQATT, CDR2 SNEGSKA (reference sequence). V lost 3 bases to trimming and J lost 5 bases; unmatched junction nucleotides: 11. In DNA, the CDR3 is TGCAGTGCTAGTGTAGCCGGGACTAGGAAGGAGACCCAGTACTTC. Encoded protein: CSASVAGTRKETQYF.

The chain links TRBV4-2 to TRBJ2-1; 13 bases map to TRBD2. V trimming: 5 bases; J trimming: 4 bases; junction bases outside the gene matches: 2. This CDR3 comprises 15 residues. Germline CDR1 LGHNA, CDR2 YNFKEQ. The CDR3 loop is CASSSTSGGYNEQFF. As DNA, the CDR3 is TGTGCCAGCAGCTCGACTAGCGGGGGGTACAATGAGCAGTTCTTC.

V and J are TRBV5-1 and TRBJ2-7, with D unclear. The CDR3 consists of 12 residues. Germline CDR1 reads SGHRS; CDR2 reads YFSETQ. The V gene lost 4 bases and the J gene lost 6 bases, with 11 bases spanning the gap. The CDR3 protein is CASSIGMGEQYF. DNA of the CDR3: TGCGCCAGCAGCATTGGGATGGGCGAGCAGTACTTC.

The chain uses TRBV28 and TRBJ1-1, with D possibly matching TRBD1 (5 bases). CDR1 is MDHEN, CDR2 SYDVKM, per germline. The CDR3 loop spans 14 amino acids. Between the trimmed V and J ends, which lost 6 bases and 6 bases, there was a span of 17 bases. For the CDR3, the DNA is TGTGCCAGCAGCGTCAAGCCGGGGGATCCTGAAGCTTTCTTT. Protein: CASSVKPGDPEAFF.

For this clone: One end of the junction varies from germline; a read error may be responsible. The rearrangement uses TRBV5-8 and TRBJ1-1; a possible D gene is TRBD1 (5 bases). In germline, CDR1 is SGHTS, CDR2 YDEGEE. The CDR3 consists of 14 residues. The CDR3: CASCLGQAYTEAFF. CDR3 nucleotides: TGTGCCAGCTGCTTGGGGCAGGCTTACACTGAAGCTTTCTTT. The full variable domain, rest sourced from reference TRBV5-8 and TRBJ1-1, is EAGVTQSPTHLIKTRGQQATLRCSPISGHTSVYWYQQALGLGLQFLLWYDEGEERNRGNFPPRFSGRQFPNYSSELNVNALELEDSALYLCASCLGQAYTEAFFGQGTRLTVV.

This clone was counted between two and nine times. This chain uses TRBV5-1 with TRBJ1-3; tentative D call: TRBD1 (5 bases). Germline CDR1 and CDR2: SGHRS and YFSETQ. The CDR3 covers 13 residues. V was trimmed by 0 bases and J by 11 bases, leaving 12 bases between them. For the CDR3, the DNA is TGCGCCAGCAGCTTGGATCCGGCGGGGGCCATATATTTT. Amino acid sequence: CASSLDPAGAIYF.

This clone was seen a single time. This chain joins TRBV19 and TRBJ1-5; 8 bases match TRBD1. The CDR3 consists of 17 residues. The V gene's germline CDR1 is LNHDA and CDR2 SQIVND (reference sequence). V was clipped by 2 bases and J by 7 bases; unmatched bases: 13. CDR3 nucleotide sequence: TGTGCCAGTAGTATAAGGAGGACAGGGACGCCCGGGCAGCCCCAGCATTTT. This gives the protein CASSIRRTGTPGQPQHF.

The gene calls are TRBV11-2 and TRBJ2-4, with D perhaps TRBD2 (7 bases). Germline V gene sequence: CDR1 SGHAT, CDR2 FQNNGV. V gave up 5 bases and J gave up 6 bases, with 17 bases separating them. The CDR3 consists of 15 residues. The CDR3 region is CASSPGNREGNIQYF. The CDR3 DNA reads as TGTGCCAGCAGCCCCGGAAACAGGGAGGGAAACATTCAGTACTTC.

The rearrangement joins TRBV7-2 to TRBJ2-1; D is uncertain. The CDR3 is 12 amino acids. V was pared by 1 base and J by 10 bases, with 8 bases between. The germline V gene has CDR1 SGHTA and CDR2 FQGNSA. The CDR3 is CASSLDRYEQFF. In DNA form, the CDR3 reads TGTGCCAGCAGCTTAGATCGGTACGAGCAGTTCTTC.

The chain is built from TRBV6-4 and TRBJ1-2; TRBD1 matches at 9 bases. With V trimmed by 6 bases and J by 4 bases, 3 bases remained unmatched. This CDR3 has 13 amino acids. Germline V gene lookup returns CDR1 MRHNA and CDR2 SNTAGT. CDR3 DNA sequence: TGTGCCAGCAGCGGACAGGGGAGCTATGGCTACACCTTC. Its protein is CASSGQGSYGYTF.

The rearrangement links TRBV11-1 to TRBJ1-2, with 12 nucleotides matching TRBD1. Germline V CDR1 and CDR2: SGHAT, FQDESV (reference sequence). V dropped 5 bases and J dropped 6; count of bases not matched to a gene: 7. The CDR3 covers 15 residues. The CDR3 region is CASSHEGQGAHGYTF. The DNA for the CDR3 is TGTGCCAGCAGCCATGAGGGACAGGGGGCGCATGGCTACACCTTC.

The CDR3 DNA reads as TGTGCCAGCGCCCTCAGGGGGGACTCCTACGAGCAGTACTTC. Translated, it gives CASALRGDSYEQYF. The chain recombines TRBV27 with TRBJ2-7; TRBD1 is a possible D gene (7 bases). Trimming removed 8 bases from V and 0 bases from J, with 14 bases in between. From germline, CDR1 is MNHEY and CDR2 SMNVEV (reference sequence). This CDR3 comprises 14 residues.

The CDR3 is CASSYAGGAVYSELFF. In DNA, the CDR3 is TGTGCCAGCAGTTACGCCGGGGGGGCTGTTTATTCGGAACTGTTTTTT. This chain uses TRBV6-5 with TRBJ1-4; TRBD1 is a possible D gene (6 bases). The CDR3 sequence is 16 residues long. Germline V gene lookup returns CDR1 MNHEY and CDR2 SVGAGI. The V gene lost 2 bases and the J gene lost 12 bases, with 22 bases spanning the gap.

The V and J genes are TRBV5-1 and TRBJ1-6; D might be TRBD1 (6 bases). Germline loops: CDR1 SGHRS, CDR2 YFSETQ. This CDR3 contains 17 residues. V was pared by 4 bases and J by 4 bases, with 18 bases between. Written as DNA, the CDR3 is TGCGCCAGCAGCCCCTCTACCGGGACACGATATAATTCACCCCTCCACTTT. Its protein product is CASSPSTGTRYNSPLHF.

The chain couples TRBV5-1 to TRBJ2-3, with D uncertain. This CDR3 region has 14 residues. V lost 2 bases and J 4 bases, leaving 11 bases between the germline ends. Germline CDR1 reads SGHRS; CDR2 reads YFSETQ. The CDR3 DNA reads as TGCGCCAGCAGCTTAGGTGCTATTTCAGATACGCAGTATTTT. Translation: CASSLGAISDTQYF.

CDR3 coding DNA: TGTGCCAGCTCACCACGACAGGGGGATAGGTACGAGCAGTACTTC. It is translated as CASSPRQGDRYEQYF. This sequence joins TRBV18 and TRBJ2-7; TRBD1 matches at 9 bases. The ends lost 1 base at V and 4 bases at J; junction bases unmatched: 5. The CDR3 spans 15 residues. CDR1 is KGHSH, CDR2 LQKENI, per germline. The full variable domain, completed using reference TRBV18 and TRBJ2-7, is NAGVMQNPRHLVRRRGQEARLRCSPMKGHSHVYWYRQLPEEGLKFMVYLQKENIIDESGMPKERFSAEFPKEGPSILRIQQVVRGDSAAYFCASSPRQGDRYEQYFGPGTRLTVT.

This clone occurred once. The chain links TRBV4-2 to TRBJ1-1; the D is unclear. Germline V CDR1 and CDR2: LGHNA, YNFKEQ. This CDR3 is built from 16 residues. With 2 bases removed from V and 1 base from J, the gap between germline ends came to 14 bases. The CDR3 spells CASSQPVATTNTEAFF. CDR3 coding DNA: TGTGCCAGCAGCCAACCCGTGGCCACCACGAACACTGAAGCTTTCTTT.

This clone was detected only a few times. The rearrangement uses TRBV12-5 and TRBJ2-1, with D maybe TRBD1 (5 bases). The CDR3 contains 15 residues. CDR1 and CDR2 from the germline V gene are LGHNT and FRNRAP. V was trimmed by 2 bases and J by 2 bases, leaving 10 bases between them. The CDR3 is CASGLTGKTYNEQFF. In DNA, the CDR3 is TGTGCTAGTGGTTTGACAGGAAAGACCTACAATGAGCAGTTCTTC.

This clone has only a few counts. The genes are TRBV19 and TRBJ2-5, with D possibly being TRBD1 (5 bases). The V and J ends lost 3 bases and 4 bases respectively, with 12 bases between them. Germline V lookup: CDR1 LNHDA, CDR2 SQIVND (reference sequence). The CDR3 contains 14 residues. CDR3 bases: TGTGCCAGTAGTATGGGCAGGGTAGGAGAGACCCAGTACTTC. Residues: CASSMGRVGETQYF.